Frequency places the clone carrying this TCR beta chain as medium-sized (0.01 to 0.1%). Its antigen is undetermined. The data were obtained in a study of T cells expressing NK-cell markers. As for the study in general: Just one sequenced donor of eight was HCMV-seronegative, while seven were seropositive.

TCRdb re-called the 5' RACE reads; one entry per CDR3 protein, DNA not given. The ten top clones account for roughly a tenth, within a sample of about 8,000 distinct CDR3 sequences. Germline lookup yields CDR1 SGHNT and CDR2 YYREEE (reference sequence). The CDR3 contains 15 residues. Study-wide findings and caveats: These clonotypes additionally ranked first within the CD3+CD56-NKG2C+ fraction of several donors. Dominant NKG2C+ clonotypes accounted for roughly 1.0-7.0% of CD8+ T cells in more than five donors.

Sequenced input: blood T cells: a sorted CD56 or NKG2C T cell subset, CD4+ or CD8+ T cells, or bulk PBMC T cells (not recorded which). The source of this sequence is a man aged 18 to 35 in good health. The chain is built from TRBV5-4 and TRBJ2-3; the D gene TCRdb calls, TRBD2, cannot be checked with no DNA. CDR3 in amino acids: CASSLKTGASDTQYF.